This T cell receptor (beta chain) derives from a study of cytomegalovirus exposure and HLA in healthy donors. Healthy people donating bone marrow made up the donors. General observations from the study: It was reported that the classifier diagnosed cytomegalovirus status with high specificity and sensitivity in both the original and validation cohorts. It was reported that TCR beta sequences correctly inferred the HLA-A and HLA-B alleles for most subjects.

PCR amplification relied on 60 Vbeta primers (plus 13 Jbeta primers). The data were produced by immunoSEQ multiplex PCR, yet TCRdb's version contains in-frame clones alone and is incomplete. Of tens of thousands of clones listed, approximately 82% are singletons. Comments on this clone: Its target is not known.

The sequenced sample consisted of PBMCs. This clonotype was obtained from a man between 18 and 29 years old in good health and CMV-seronegative.

The CDR3 loop reads CASSPQGGSSYNEQFF. DNA of the CDR3: TGTGCCAGCAGCCCCCAAGGGGGAAGCTCCTACAATGAGCAGTTCTTC. The gene calls are TRBV7-3 and TRBJ2-1; the D gene is possibly TRBD1 (6 bases). V was shortened by 5 bases and J by 0 bases, with 14 bases between the two germline ends. The CDR3 loop spans 16 amino acids. Germline CDR1 reads SGHTA; CDR2 reads FQGTGA.